The 26 T cell receptor beta chains given below trace back to one sample, sequenced in a study of cytomegalovirus exposure and HLA in healthy donors. The PCR contained 60 Vbeta and 13 Jbeta primers. The repertoire was sequenced with immunoSEQ multiplex PCR; TCRdb's copy has only in-frame clones and lacks some. The profile shows approximately 140,000 clones, 70% to 80% of them singletons. The sequenced sample was PBMCs. These TCRs come from a woman in her thirties or forties in good health and CMV-seropositive.

The chain joins TRBV6-1 to TRBJ2-7; D gene ambiguous. The V gene's germline CDR1 is MNHNS and CDR2 SASEGT. CDR3 length: 15 residues. V lost 4 bases to trimming and J lost 4 bases, with 17 bases between them. CDR3 DNA sequence: TGTGCCAGCAGTGTAGTAGTCACTTCTAGGTACGAGCAGTACTTC. Protein sequence: CASSVVVTSRYEQYF.

The chain joins TRBV6-5 to TRBJ2-7; D uncertain. CDR3 length: 15 residues. V shed 4 bases and J shed 4 bases, with 17 bases lying between them. Looked up from germline, CDR1 is MNHEY and CDR2 is SVGAGI. CDR3 sequence (DNA): TGTGCCAGCAGTTTATACCGAGGATTGCTTTACGAGCAGTACTTC. It is translated as CASSLYRGLLYEQYF.

The J gene is TRBJ2-2, the V gene TRBV11-2, with D possibly TRBD2 on 6 matching bases. Germline values: CDR1 SGHAT, CDR2 FQNNGV. Trimming cost V 3 bases and J 2 bases, with 7 bases left between them. This CDR3 has 14 amino acids. The CDR3 DNA follows: TGTGCCAGCAGCTTGGGGGGAAACACCGGGGAGCTGTTTTTT. It translates to CASSLGGNTGELFF.

The rearrangement links TRBV5-6 to TRBJ2-1; 13 bases fit TRBD2. The germline gives CDR1 SGHDT, CDR2 YYEEEE. This CDR3 is 14 amino acids long. J was trimmed by 9 bases and V by 5 bases; bases with no gene match: 5. The CDR3, as DNA: TGTGCCAGCAGTTGGACTAGCGGGAGAGGTGAGCAGTTCTTC. This translates into CASSWTSGRGEQFF.

The chain is built from TRBV18 and TRBJ1-5; 8 nucleotides line up with TRBD1. There are 16 residues in the CDR3. Germline CDR1 is KGHSH and CDR2 is LQKENI. Unmatched junction bases numbered 9, after V lost 6 bases and J lost 2 bases. Here the CDR3 DNA reads TGTGCCAGCTCGGCCTCAGGGGGCTCGGGCAATCAGCCCCAGCATTTT. Translation gives CASSASGGSGNQPQHF. The variable domain in full, completed from reference TRBV18 and TRBJ1-5, reads NAGVMQNPRHLVRRRGQEARLRCSPMKGHSHVYWYRQLPEEGLKFMVYLQKENIIDESGMPKERFSAEFPKEGPSILRIQQVVRGDSAAYFCASSASGGSGNQPQHFGDGTRLSIL.

The chain recombines TRBV27 with TRBJ1-2; 11 bases match TRBD1. Trimming cost V 0 bases and J 7 bases; bases outside gene matches: 1. The germline V gene encodes CDR1 MNHEY and CDR2 SMNVEV (reference sequence). The CDR3 covers 14 residues. The CDR3 region has the DNA TGTGCCAGCAGTTTATCGGACAGGGGGCTTGGCTACACCTTC. It codes for CASSLSDRGLGYTF.

This clone showed up just a few times. The chain combines TRBV6-5 with TRBJ2-3; 9 positions agree with TRBD2. CDR3 length: 15 amino acids. The J segment lost 2 bases and the V segment lost 5 bases, leaving 5 bases of the junction unmatched. Germline loops: CDR1 MNHEY, CDR2 SVGAGI. This chain's CDR3 is CASSPLAGTTDTQYF. The CDR3 DNA reads as TGTGCCAGCAGTCCCCTAGCGGGGACCACAGATACGCAGTATTTT.

The V gene is TRBV7-9, the J gene TRBJ2-3, with 9 bases identical to TRBD2. The CDR3 totals 15 residues. The V gene's germline CDR1 is SEHNR and CDR2 FQNEAQ (reference sequence). J lost 2 bases, V lost 5 bases, and 5 bases had no gene match. The CDR3 reads CASSRLAESTDTQYF. The CDR3 DNA sequence: TGTGCCAGCAGCCGACTAGCGGAGTCCACAGATACGCAGTATTTT. Drawing the rest from reference TRBV7-9 and TRBJ2-3, the complete variable domain is DTGVSQNPRHKITKRGQNVTFRCDPISEHNRLYWYRQTLGQGPEFLTYFQNEAQLEKSRLLSDRFSAERPKGSFSTLEIQRTEQGDSAMYLCASSRLAESTDTQYFGPGTRLTVL.

This sequence joins TRBV6-6 and TRBJ2-7; D perhaps matches TRBD2 (5 bases). The germline gives CDR1 MNHNY, CDR2 SVGAGI (reference sequence). The length of the CDR3 is 13 residues. Trimming took off 6 bases at V and 2 bases at J, with 11 bases between the two ends. CDR3 region: CASSASSPYEQYF. Here the CDR3 DNA reads TGTGCCAGCAGCGCTAGCTCTCCCTACGAGCAGTACTTC.

V usage is TRBV2 and J usage is TRBJ2-7; D is uncertain. Germline V gene sequence: CDR1 SNHLY, CDR2 FYNNEI. V lost 0 bases and J lost 6, with 6 bases in between. The CDR3 runs to 12 residues. The CDR3 region has the DNA TGTGCCAGCAGTGAAGCGTCCGTCGAGCAGTACTTC. As protein: CASSEASVEQYF. The full variable domain, rest sourced from reference TRBV2 and TRBJ2-7, is EPEVTQTPSHQVTQMGQEVILRCVPISNHLYFYWYRQILGQKVEFLVSFYNNEISEKSEIFDDQFSVERPDGSNFTLKIRSTKLEDSAMYFCASSEASVEQYFGPGTRLTVT.

The chain has TRBV28 and TRBJ2-6; 9 positions match TRBD1. Unmatched junction bases numbered 4, after V lost 1 base and J lost 0 bases. The CDR3 is 18 amino acids. Per the germline V gene, CDR1 is MDHEN and CDR2 is SYDVKM. CDR3 amino acids: CASSLSSDRGSGANVLTF. The CDR3 bases are TGTGCCAGCAGTTTATCCTCGGACAGGGGCTCTGGGGCCAACGTCCTGACTTTC.

The chain has TRBV7-8 and TRBJ2-5; D may be TRBD2 (6 bases). V lost 3 bases to trimming and J lost 1 base, with 9 bases between them. The length of the CDR3 is 14 residues. Germline CDR1 is SGHVS and CDR2 is FQNEAQ. CDR3 coding DNA: TGTGCCAGCAGCTTTATGCGGGGCCAAGAGACCCAGTACTTC. Translating gives CASSFMRGQETQYF.

The rearrangement uses TRBV2 and TRBJ2-7; D unresolved. The CDR3 has 12 amino acids. From germline, CDR1 is SNHLY and CDR2 FYNNEI. The V end lost 6 bases, the J end lost 6 bases, and 12 bases lay between the germline ends. The CDR3 DNA is TGTGCCAGCAGCTACAGTTCCCTCGAGCAGTACTTC. Translation gives CASSYSSLEQYF.

This sequence joins TRBV7-9 and TRBJ1-3, with 9 bases fitting TRBD1. Unmatched junction bases numbered 7, after V lost 0 bases and J lost 4 bases. Germline V lookup: CDR1 SEHNR, CDR2 FQNEAQ (reference sequence). This CDR3 spans 17 amino acids. This chain's CDR3 is CASSLALQGADGNTIYF. CDR3 bases: TGTGCCAGCAGCTTAGCTCTACAGGGGGCGGACGGAAACACCATATATTTT.

The chain employs TRBV4-1 and TRBJ1-2; maybe TRBD1 (6 bases). This CDR3 region has 16 residues. From germline, CDR1 is MGHRA and CDR2 YSYEKL. V lost 3 bases, J lost 8 bases, and 22 bases lay in between. This CDR3 reads CASSQRGGRGFKGYTF. As DNA, the CDR3 is TGCGCCAGCAGCCAGAGGGGGGGAAGGGGCTTTAAAGGCTACACCTTC.

V and J are TRBV5-1 and TRBJ1-4; a weak D match, TRBD1 (5 bases). The CDR3 sequence is 15 residues long. Germline V gene sequence: CDR1 SGHRS, CDR2 YFSETQ. Trimming stripped 3 bases from V and 0 bases from J, with 9 bases between. CDR3 region: CASSWGGSTNEKLFF. CDR3 sequence (DNA): TGCGCCAGCAGCTGGGGCGGTTCAACTAATGAAAAACTGTTTTTT. The whole variable domain, filled in from reference TRBV5-1 and TRBJ1-4, reads KAGVTQTPRYLIKTRGQQVTLSCSPISGHRSVSWYQQTPGQGLQFLFEYFSETQRNKGNFPGRFSGRQFSNSRSEMNVSTLELGDSALYLCASSWGGSTNEKLFFGSGTQLSVL.

This clone has just one count. The same CDR3 can be traced to other DNA sequences in this sample. The gene calls are TRBV10-3 and TRBJ2-2; TRBD1 matches 8 bases. CDR3 length: 14 residues. The V gene's germline CDR1 is ENHRY and CDR2 SYGVKD. V shed 8 bases, J shed 5 bases, and the junction held 7 bases outside the gene matches. CDR3 sequence (DNA): TGTGCCATCTCAGGGGGCGAGGGGACCGGGGAGCTGTTTTTT. This codes for CAISGGEGTGELFF.

The chain recombines TRBV7-8 with TRBJ1-3, with D possibly being TRBD1 (6 bases). Germline assignment: CDR1 SGHVS and CDR2 FQNEAQ. The CDR3 consists of 20 residues. The V end lost 5 bases, the J end lost 0 bases, and 26 bases lay between the germline ends. CDR3 DNA sequence: TGTGCCAGCAGCCCCCGCCAAGACAGGATCGGAACACACTCTGGAAACACCATATATTTT. Translated: CASSPRQDRIGTHSGNTIYF. The full variable domain, rest sourced from reference TRBV7-8 and TRBJ1-3, is GAGVSQSPRYKVAKRGQDVALRCDPISGHVSLFWYQQALGQGPEFLTYFQNEAQLDKSGLPSDRFFAERPEGSVSTLKIQRTQQEDSAVYLCASSPRQDRIGTHSGNTIYFGEGSWLTVV.

The chain is built from TRBV5-1 and TRBJ2-7, with TRBD1 matching over 8 bases. The CDR3 is made up of 14 amino acids. CDR1 and CDR2 (germline): SGHRS, YFSETQ. Losses at the gene ends were 3 bases for V and 2 bases for J; bases not matched to a gene: 4. CDR3 in amino acids: CASSSGQATYEQYF. In DNA form, the CDR3 reads TGCGCCAGCAGCTCGGGACAGGCGACCTACGAGCAGTACTTC.

This chain joins TRBV5-1 and TRBJ1-1; D ambiguous. This CDR3 spans 13 amino acids. The V gene's germline CDR1 is SGHRS and CDR2 YFSETQ. Deletions cut 0 bases from V and 2 bases from J, with 5 bases between. In nucleotides, the CDR3 is TGCGCCAGCAGCTTGGGTACTAACACTGAAGCTTTCTTT. Protein sequence: CASSLGTNTEAFF. The entire variable domain, with the rest obtained from reference TRBV5-1 and TRBJ1-1, is as follows: KAGVTQTPRYLIKTRGQQVTLSCSPISGHRSVSWYQQTPGQGLQFLFEYFSETQRNKGNFPGRFSGRQFSNSRSEMNVSTLELGDSALYLCASSLGTNTEAFFGQGTRLTVV.

The chain combines TRBV29-1 with TRBJ2-5; tentatively, D is TRBD2 (6 bases). Germline V gives CDR1 SQVTM, CDR2 ANQGSEA. This CDR3 contains 15 residues. V was trimmed by 5 bases and J by 2 bases, leaving 18 bases between them. The CDR3 nucleotides read TGCAGCGTTTCGTCGAGCGGAGGGTGGCAAGAGACCCAGTACTTC. This sequence encodes CSVSSSGGWQETQYF.

This clone was observed many times. The genes are TRBV4-1 and TRBJ2-5; D unclear. The CDR3 is 15 amino acids. Trimming stripped 4 bases from V and 5 bases from J, with 17 bases between. CDR1 and CDR2 from the germline V gene are MGHRA and YSYEKL. CDR3 amino acids: CASSPESSPRETQYF. For the CDR3, the DNA is TGCGCCAGCAGCCCCGAATCCTCCCCTCGGGAGACCCAGTACTTC.

The chain employs TRBV19 and TRBJ2-3, with 10 positions matching TRBD2. This CDR3 is 14 amino acids long. V lost 6 bases, J lost 2 bases, and 2 bases stayed unmatched. Germline-derived CDR1 and CDR2 are LNHDA and SQIVND (reference sequence). The CDR3: CASSGLAATDTQYF. The DNA of the CDR3 is TGTGCCAGTAGCGGACTAGCGGCCACAGATACGCAGTATTTT.

This clone was observed a few times. The CDR3 nucleotides are TGTGCCAGCAGCCTCGGGTACTCTGGAAACACCATATATTTT. Its translation is CASSLGYSGNTIYF. The gene calls are TRBV7-8 and TRBJ1-3, with D uncertain. Trimming left V 5 bases short and J 0 bases short, with 8 bases between. Germline V gene sequence: CDR1 SGHVS, CDR2 FQNEAQ. This CDR3 is built from 14 residues.

This clone was picked up one time. This sequence joins TRBV9 and TRBJ2-1; 13 bases match TRBD2. This CDR3 has 15 residues. Germline loops: CDR1 SGDLS, CDR2 YYNGEE. After removal of 4 bases from V and 5 bases from J, the junction contained 3 bases not matched to a gene. CDR3 in amino acids: CASSITSGRDNEQFF. The CDR3 DNA reads as TGTGCCAGCAGCATAACTAGCGGGAGGGACAATGAGCAGTTCTTC. The full variable domain, rest sourced from reference TRBV9 and TRBJ2-1, is DSGVTQTPKHLITATGQRVTLRCSPRSGDLSVYWYQQSLDQGLQFLIQYYNGEERAKGNILERFSAQQFPDLHSELNLSSLELGDSALYFCASSITSGRDNEQFFGPGTRLTVL.

There are a few counts of this clone. The chain employs TRBV7-2 and TRBJ2-2, with 11 bases lining up with TRBD2. V lost 5 bases, J lost 7 bases, and 9 bases stayed unmatched. This CDR3 has 16 residues. Germline V gene lookup returns CDR1 SGHTA and CDR2 FQGNSA. Written as DNA, the CDR3 is TGTGCCAGCAGCGCGACTAGCGGGACTACGGGCGGGGAGCTGTTTTTT. Translating gives CASSATSGTTGGELFF.